This TCR beta chain was retrieved from a study of identical twins. Study-level results: Among out-of-frame alpha sequences shared by twins, low generation probability occurred in excess.

Germline CDR1 SEHNR, CDR2 FQNEAQ (reference sequence). The trim removed 5 bases at V and 2 bases at J, leaving 5 bases unmatched. CDR3 length equals 16 residues. In its sample, this clonotype was seen a few times. Its antigen is not identified. MiXCR, applied by TCRdb to the 5' RACE reads, yields one record per CDR3 protein. The sample lists approximately 590,000 distinct CDR3 sequences, 9% to 10% seen once, with under 3% in the top ten. This same sample was also part of a study on yellow fever vaccine responses in identical twins.

The receptor's source is a young woman in good health. V is TRBV7-9 and J is TRBJ2-3; the match to TRBD2 covers 12 bases. Sequenced input: PBMCs. For the CDR3, the DNA is TGTGCCAGCAGCCGGTGGACTAGCGGGGACACAGATACGCAGTATTTT. This translates into CASSRWTSGDTDTQYF. The full variable domain, rest sourced from reference TRBV7-9 and TRBJ2-3, is DTGVSQNPRHKITKRGQNVTFRCDPISEHNRLYWYRQTLGQGPEFLTYFQNEAQLEKSRLLSDRFSAERPKGSFSTLEIQRTEQGDSAMYLCASSRWTSGDTDTQYFGPGTRLTVL.